Reported below is one T cell receptor beta chain. Its antigen remains unknown. This sample stems from a study of T cell responses to AZD1222 COVID-19 vaccine. On the study more broadly: Second-dose timings of about 4 or about 12 weeks were pooled.

Findings and caveats of the study: The repertoires were collected only after the peak T cell response. As reported, nearly half of all spike-specific TCRs target variant regions that are unmutated. Donors skewed white British and female; clonal diversity was possibly underestimated.

The assay was immunoSEQ multiplex PCR, and TCRdb's table has in-frame clones only and misses some. The data contain roughly 110,000 clones, 90% of them singletons. CDR1 and CDR2 (germline): MGHRA, YSYEKL. V lost 1 base, J lost 3 bases, and 9 bases lay in between. There are 14 residues in the CDR3. The chain joins TRBV4-1 to TRBJ1-2, with a tentative D call TRBD1 (5 bases). Sample: peripheral blood, taken on day 0 of AZD1222 vaccination. The TCR comes from an adult in good health. The DNA of the CDR3 is TGCGCCAGCAGCCAAGGGTCCAGGGACTATGGCTACACCTTC. This translates into CASSQGSRDYGYTF.